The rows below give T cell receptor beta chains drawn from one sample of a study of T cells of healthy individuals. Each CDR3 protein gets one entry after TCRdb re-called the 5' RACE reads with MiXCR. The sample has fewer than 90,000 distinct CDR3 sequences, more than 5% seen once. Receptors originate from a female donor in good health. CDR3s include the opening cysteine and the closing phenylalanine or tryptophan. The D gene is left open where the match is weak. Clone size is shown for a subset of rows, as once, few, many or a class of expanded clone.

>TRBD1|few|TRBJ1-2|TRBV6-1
CASSEWTGGASSYGYTF
TGTGCCAGCAGTGAATGGACAGGGGGCGCTTCTAGCTATGGCTACACCTTC
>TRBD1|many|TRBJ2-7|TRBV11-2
CASRTGGQEQYF
TGTGCCAGCAGGACAGGGGGCCAAGAGCAGTACTTC
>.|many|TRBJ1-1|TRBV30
CAWSPEGGAAFF
TGTGCCTGGAGTCCCGAGGGGGGGGCAGCTTTCTTT
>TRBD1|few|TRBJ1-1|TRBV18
CASSRQGANTEAFF
TGTGCCAGCTCAAGACAGGGGGCAAACACTGAAGCTTTCTTT
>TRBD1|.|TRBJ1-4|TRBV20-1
CSALGTDNEKLFF
TGCAGTGCCCTAGGGACAGATAATGAAAAACTGTTTTTT
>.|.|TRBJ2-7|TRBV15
CASAGELTYEQYF
TGTGCCTCGGCAGGGGAACTAACCTACGAGCAGTACTTC
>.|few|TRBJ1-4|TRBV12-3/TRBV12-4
CASRRGANEKLFF
TGTGCCAGCCGTCGGGGGGCGAATGAAAAACTGTTTTTT
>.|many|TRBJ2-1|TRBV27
CASSFRLQGYEQFF
TGTGCCAGCAGTTTTCGCTTGCAGGGTTATGAGCAGTTCTTC
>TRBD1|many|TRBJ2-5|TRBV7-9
CASSPGQARIQYF
TGTGCCAGCAGCCCTGGACAGGCACGGATCCAGTACTTC
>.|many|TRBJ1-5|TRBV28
CASSLSTGVNQPQHF
TGTGCCAGCAGTTTATCGACAGGAGTCAATCAGCCCCAGCATTTT
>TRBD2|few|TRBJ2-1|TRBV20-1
CSARDFLAGEGEHEQFF
TGCAGTGCTAGAGATTTTCTAGCGGGAGAAGGGGAACATGAGCAGTTCTTC
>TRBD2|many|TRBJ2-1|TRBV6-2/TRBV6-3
CASSTGTRSINEQFF
TGTGCCAGCAGCACCGGGACTAGGTCGATCAATGAGCAGTTCTTC
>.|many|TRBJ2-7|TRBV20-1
CSALATGEGEQYF
TGCAGTGCTCTCGCAACGGGAGAAGGTGAGCAGTACTTC
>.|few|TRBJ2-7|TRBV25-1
CASSFSTSYEQYF
TGTGCCAGCAGTTTTTCGACTAGTTACGAGCAGTACTTC
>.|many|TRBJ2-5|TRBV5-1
CASSGLVGIGQETQYF
TGCGCCAGCAGCGGTCTCGTCGGGATAGGCCAAGAGACCCAGTACTTC
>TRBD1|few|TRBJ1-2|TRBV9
CASSGQGLEDYGYTF
TGTGCCAGCAGCGGACAGGGGTTAGAAGACTATGGCTACACCTTC
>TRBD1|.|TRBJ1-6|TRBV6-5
CASRKQGAQGYSPLHF
TGTGCCAGCAGAAAACAGGGGGCCCAGGGCTATTCACCCCTCCACTTT
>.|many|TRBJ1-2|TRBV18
CASESSRYNYGYTF
TGTGCCAGTGAATCTAGTCGTTATAACTATGGCTACACCTTC
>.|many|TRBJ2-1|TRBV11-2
CASSLIRETNEQFF
TGTGCCAGCAGCTTAATCCGGGAAACCAATGAGCAGTTCTTC
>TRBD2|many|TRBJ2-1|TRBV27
CASSLSLAGNYEQFF
TGTGCCAGCAGTTTATCACTAGCGGGTAATTACGAGCAGTTCTTC
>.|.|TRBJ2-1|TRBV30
CAWSGVNEQFF
TGTGCCTGGAGTGGAGTTAATGAGCAGTTCTTC
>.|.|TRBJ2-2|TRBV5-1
CASSLVVGASTGELFF
TGCGCCAGCAGCTTGGTCGTGGGTGCCTCGACCGGGGAGCTGTTTTTT
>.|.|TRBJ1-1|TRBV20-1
CSARGHSEAFF
TGCAGTGCTAGGGGACACTCCGAAGCTTTCTTT
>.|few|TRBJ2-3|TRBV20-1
CSARTTTDTQYF
TGCAGTGCTAGAACGACTACGGATACGCAGTATTTT
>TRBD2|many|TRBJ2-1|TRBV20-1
CSAPSGSSYNEQFF
TGCAGTGCTCCGAGCGGGAGCTCCTACAATGAGCAGTTCTTC
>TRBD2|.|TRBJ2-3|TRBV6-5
CASSYPGGSVSTDTQYF
TGTGCCAGCAGTTACCCGGGGGGTAGCGTGAGCACAGATACGCAGTATTTT
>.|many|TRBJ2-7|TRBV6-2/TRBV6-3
CASRQTSTGEQYF
TGTGCCAGCAGGCAGACTAGTACGGGGGAGCAGTACTTC
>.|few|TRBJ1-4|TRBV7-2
CASSLLGLGNEKLFF
TGTGCCAGCAGCTTACTGGGGCTCGGTAATGAAAAACTGTTTTTT